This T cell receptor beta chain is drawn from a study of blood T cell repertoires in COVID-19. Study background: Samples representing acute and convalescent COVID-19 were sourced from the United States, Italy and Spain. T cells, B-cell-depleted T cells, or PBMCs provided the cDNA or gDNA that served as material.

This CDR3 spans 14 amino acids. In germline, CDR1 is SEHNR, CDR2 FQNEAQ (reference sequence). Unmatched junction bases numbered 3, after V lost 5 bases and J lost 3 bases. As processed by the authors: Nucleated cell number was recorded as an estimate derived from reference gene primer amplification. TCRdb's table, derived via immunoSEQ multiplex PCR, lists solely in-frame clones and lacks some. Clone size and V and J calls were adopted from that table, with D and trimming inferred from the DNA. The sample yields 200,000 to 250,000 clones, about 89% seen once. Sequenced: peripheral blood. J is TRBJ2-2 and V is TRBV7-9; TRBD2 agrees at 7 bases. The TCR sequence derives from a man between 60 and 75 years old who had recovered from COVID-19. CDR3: CASSERGYTGELFF. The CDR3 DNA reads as TGTGCCAGCAGCGAGCGGGGTTACACCGGGGAGCTGTTTTTT.